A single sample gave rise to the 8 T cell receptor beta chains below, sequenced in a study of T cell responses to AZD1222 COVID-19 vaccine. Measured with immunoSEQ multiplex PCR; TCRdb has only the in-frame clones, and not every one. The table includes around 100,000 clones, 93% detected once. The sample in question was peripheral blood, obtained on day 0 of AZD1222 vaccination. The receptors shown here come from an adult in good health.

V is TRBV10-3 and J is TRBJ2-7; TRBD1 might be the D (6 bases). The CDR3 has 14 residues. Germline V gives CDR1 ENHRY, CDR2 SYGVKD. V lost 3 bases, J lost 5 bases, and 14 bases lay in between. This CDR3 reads CAISDTGRTNEQYF. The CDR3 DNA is TGTGCCATCAGTGATACAGGGCGTACGAACGAGCAGTACTTC.

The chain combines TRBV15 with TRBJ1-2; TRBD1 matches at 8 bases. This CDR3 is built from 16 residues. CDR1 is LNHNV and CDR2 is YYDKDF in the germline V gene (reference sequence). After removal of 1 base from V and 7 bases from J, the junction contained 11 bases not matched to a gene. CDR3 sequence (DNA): TGTGCCACCAGCAGAGGGGCTGGACAGGGCGAGAGTGGCTACACCTTC. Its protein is CATSRGAGQGESGYTF.

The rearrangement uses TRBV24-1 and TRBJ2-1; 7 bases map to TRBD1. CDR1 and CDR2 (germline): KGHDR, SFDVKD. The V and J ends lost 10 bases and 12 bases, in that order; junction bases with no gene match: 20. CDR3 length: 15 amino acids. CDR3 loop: CATSPPGQIGGVQFF. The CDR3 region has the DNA TGTGCCACAAGTCCCCCGGGACAGATTGGTGGCGTGCAGTTCTTC.

CDR3 coding DNA: TGTGCCAGCAGCCAAGACAAGGGGGGGTACGAGCAGTACTTC. Its protein is CASSQDKGGYEQYF. The genes are TRBV4-2 and TRBJ2-7; D possibly corresponds to TRBD2 (7 bases). The germline V and J ends were trimmed by 0 bases and 4 bases, with 10 bases remaining between them. Germline CDR1 is LGHNA and CDR2 is YNFKEQ. The CDR3 spans 14 residues.

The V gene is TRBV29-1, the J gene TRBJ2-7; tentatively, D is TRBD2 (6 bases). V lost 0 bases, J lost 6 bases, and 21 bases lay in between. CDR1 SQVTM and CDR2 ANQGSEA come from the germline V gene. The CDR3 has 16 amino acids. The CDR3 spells CSVEDVSRAFGGEQYF. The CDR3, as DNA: TGCAGCGTTGAAGATGTGTCCAGGGCCTTCGGGGGCGAGCAGTACTTC.

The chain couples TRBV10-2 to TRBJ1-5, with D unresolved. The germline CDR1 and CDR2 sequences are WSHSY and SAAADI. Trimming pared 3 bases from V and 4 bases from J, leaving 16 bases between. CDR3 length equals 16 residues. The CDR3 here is CASSDLGTLGNQPQHF. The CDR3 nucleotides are TGCGCCAGCAGTGATCTGGGTACCCTGGGAAATCAGCCCCAGCATTTT.

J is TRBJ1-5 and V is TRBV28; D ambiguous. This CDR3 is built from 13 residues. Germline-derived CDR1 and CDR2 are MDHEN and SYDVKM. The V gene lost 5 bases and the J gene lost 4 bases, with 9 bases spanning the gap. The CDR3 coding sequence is TGTGCCAGCAGTCCCCCATTGAATCAGCCCCAGCATTTT. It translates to CASSPPLNQPQHF.

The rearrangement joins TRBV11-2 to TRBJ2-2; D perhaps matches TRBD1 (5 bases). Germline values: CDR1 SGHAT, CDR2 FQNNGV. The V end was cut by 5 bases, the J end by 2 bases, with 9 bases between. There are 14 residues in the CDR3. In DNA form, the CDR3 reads TGTGCCAGCAGCCAGGGTTCTAACACCGGGGAGCTGTTTTTT. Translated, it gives CASSQGSNTGELFF.